This T cell receptor (beta chain) was captured by sequencing in a study of spatial heterogeneity in lung cancer. Overall study context: Detected sequences consistently included more beta-chain ones than alpha-chain ones.

TCRdb redid the calling of the 5' RACE reads with MiXCR, one entry per CDR3 protein. Of roughly 13,000 distinct CDR3 sequences listed, about 3.9% were seen once; the top ten hold 35% to 50%. At least ten counts were recorded for this clonotype. The library was designed around alpha chains, so this beta chain is a stray read whose abundance carries little weight. Germline-derived CDR1 and CDR2 are MGHRA and YSYEKL. The CDR3 extends over 16 amino acids. V was shortened by 2 bases and J by 0 bases, with 11 bases between the two germline ends. Time point indicated: sample taken at primary tumor resection. No cells were sorted before sequencing. The whole RNA sequenced was extracted from tumor, nontumor lung or frozen PBMC.

The chain joins TRBV4-1 to TRBJ2-1; no clear D. The TCR sequence derives from a male donor with early-stage non-small cell lung cancer. The sequencing used PBMCs, collected at surgery. The CDR3 region has the DNA TGCGCCAGCAGCCAACCATCGAAGAGCTCCTACAATGAGCAGTTCTTC. The encoded protein is CASSQPSKSSYNEQFF.